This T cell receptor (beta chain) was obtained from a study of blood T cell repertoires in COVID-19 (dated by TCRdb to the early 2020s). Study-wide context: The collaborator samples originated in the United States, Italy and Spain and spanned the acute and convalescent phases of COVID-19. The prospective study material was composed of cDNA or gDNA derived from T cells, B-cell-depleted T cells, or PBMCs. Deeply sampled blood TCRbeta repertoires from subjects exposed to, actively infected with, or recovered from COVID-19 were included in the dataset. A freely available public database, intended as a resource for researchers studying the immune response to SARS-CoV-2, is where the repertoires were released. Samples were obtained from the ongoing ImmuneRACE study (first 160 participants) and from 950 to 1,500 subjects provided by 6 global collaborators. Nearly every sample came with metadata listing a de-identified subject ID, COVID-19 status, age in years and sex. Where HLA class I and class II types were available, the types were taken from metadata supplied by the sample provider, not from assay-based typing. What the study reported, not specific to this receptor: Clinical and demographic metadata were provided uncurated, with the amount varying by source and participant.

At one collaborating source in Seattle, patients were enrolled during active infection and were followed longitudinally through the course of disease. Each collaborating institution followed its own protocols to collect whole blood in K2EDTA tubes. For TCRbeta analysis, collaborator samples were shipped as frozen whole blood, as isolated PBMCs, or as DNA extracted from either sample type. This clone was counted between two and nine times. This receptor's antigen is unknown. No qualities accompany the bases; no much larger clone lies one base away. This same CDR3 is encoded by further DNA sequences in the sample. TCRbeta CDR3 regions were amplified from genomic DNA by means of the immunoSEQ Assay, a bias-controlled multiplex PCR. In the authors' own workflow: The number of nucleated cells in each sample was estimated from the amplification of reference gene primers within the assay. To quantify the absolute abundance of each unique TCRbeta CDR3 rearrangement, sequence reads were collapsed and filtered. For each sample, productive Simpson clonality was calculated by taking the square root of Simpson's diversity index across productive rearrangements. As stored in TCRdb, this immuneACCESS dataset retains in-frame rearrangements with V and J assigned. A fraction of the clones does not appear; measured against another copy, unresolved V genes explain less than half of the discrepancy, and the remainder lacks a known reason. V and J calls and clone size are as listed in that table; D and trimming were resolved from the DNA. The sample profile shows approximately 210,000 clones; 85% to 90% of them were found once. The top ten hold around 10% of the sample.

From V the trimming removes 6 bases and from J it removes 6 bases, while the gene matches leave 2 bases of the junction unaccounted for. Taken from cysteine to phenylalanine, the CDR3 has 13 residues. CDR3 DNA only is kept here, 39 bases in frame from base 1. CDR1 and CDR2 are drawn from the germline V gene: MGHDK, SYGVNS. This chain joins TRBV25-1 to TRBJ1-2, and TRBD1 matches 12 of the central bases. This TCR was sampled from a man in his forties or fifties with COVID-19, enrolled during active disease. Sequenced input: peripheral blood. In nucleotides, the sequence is TGTGCCAGCAGGGGGACAGGGGGCAATGGCTACACCTTC. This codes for CASRGTGGNGYTF.